The rows below give T cell receptor beta chains drawn from one sample of a study of cytomegalovirus exposure and HLA in healthy donors. Clones were read by immunoSEQ multiplex PCR, and TCRdb kept only the in-frame ones, dropping some. The sample includes 100,000 to 150,000 clones. The sample taken for sequencing was PBMCs. The receptor set was obtained from a middle-aged woman in good health and CMV-seropositive. Both conserved end residues are part of each CDR3. A D gene is named only where the DNA matches it firmly.

D,length,V,J,CDR3,DNA
TRBD2,16,TRBV5-1,TRBJ2-5,CASSSPRTSSGKTQYF,TGCGCCAGCAGCTCCCCTAGGACTAGTAGCGGGAAGACCCAGTACTTC
TRBD2,14,TRBV7-9,TRBJ2-3,CASSWASGGDTQYF,TGTGCCAGCAGCTGGGCTAGCGGAGGAGATACGCAGTATTTT
TRBD2,15,TRBV5-1,TRBJ2-5,CASSLSSGRAETQYF,TGCGCCAGCAGCTTGTCTAGCGGGAGAGCGGAGACCCAGTACTTC
TRBD1,13,TRBV6-4,TRBJ2-1,CASRGTGDNEQFF,TGTGCCAGCAGGGGGACAGGGGACAATGAGCAGTTCTTC
.,14,TRBV18,TRBJ1-5,CASSPDSSNQPQHF,TGTGCCAGCTCACCAGACAGTAGCAATCAGCCCCAGCATTTT
.,13,TRBV5-4,TRBJ2-7,CASSRDNYYEQYF,TGTGCCAGCAGCCGGGATAACTACTACGAGCAGTACTTC
TRBD2,15,TRBV11-1,TRBJ2-7,CASSAGLAGWYEQYF,TGTGCCAGCAGCGCCGGACTAGCGGGATGGTACGAGCAGTACTTC
.,17,TRBV11-2,TRBJ2-4,CASSLDSGLLAKNIQYF,TGTGCCAGCAGCTTAGATTCGGGATTGTTAGCCAAAAACATTCAGTACTTC
TRBD2,16,TRBV5-4,TRBJ2-7,CASSLWTSRPFYEQYF,TGTGCCAGCAGCTTATGGACTAGCCGACCTTTCTACGAGCAGTACTTC
.,12,TRBV29-1,TRBJ2-2,CSSETYTGELFF,TGCAGCTCGGAGACCTACACCGGGGAGCTGTTTTTT